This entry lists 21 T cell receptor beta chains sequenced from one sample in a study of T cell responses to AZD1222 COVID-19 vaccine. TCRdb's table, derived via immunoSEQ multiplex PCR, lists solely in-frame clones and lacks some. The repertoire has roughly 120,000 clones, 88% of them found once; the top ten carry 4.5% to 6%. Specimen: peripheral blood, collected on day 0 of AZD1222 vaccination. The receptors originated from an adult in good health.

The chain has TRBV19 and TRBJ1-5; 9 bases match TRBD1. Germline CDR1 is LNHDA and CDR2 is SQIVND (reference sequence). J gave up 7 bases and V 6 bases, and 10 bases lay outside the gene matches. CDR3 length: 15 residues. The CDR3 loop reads CASSTGQGSGQPQHF. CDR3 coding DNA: TGTGCCAGTAGCACCGGACAGGGGTCGGGGCAGCCCCAGCATTTT.

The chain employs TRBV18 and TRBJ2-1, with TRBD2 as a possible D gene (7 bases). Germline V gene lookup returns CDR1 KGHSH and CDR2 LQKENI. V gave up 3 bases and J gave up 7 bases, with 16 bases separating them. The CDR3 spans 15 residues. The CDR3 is CASSPLGGHGNEQFF. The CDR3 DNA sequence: TGTGCCAGCTCACCGCTCGGGGGGCACGGTAATGAGCAGTTCTTC. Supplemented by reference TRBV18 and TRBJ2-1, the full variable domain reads NAGVMQNPRHLVRRRGQEARLRCSPMKGHSHVYWYRQLPEEGLKFMVYLQKENIIDESGMPKERFSAEFPKEGPSILRIQQVVRGDSAAYFCASSPLGGHGNEQFFGPGTRLTVL.

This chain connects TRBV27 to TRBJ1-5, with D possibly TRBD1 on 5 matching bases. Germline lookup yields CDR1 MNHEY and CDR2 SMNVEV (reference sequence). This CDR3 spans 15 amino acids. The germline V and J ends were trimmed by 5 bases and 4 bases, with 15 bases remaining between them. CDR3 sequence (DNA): TGTGCCAGCAGTCCCCAAGGACACTCAAATCAGCCCCAGCATTTT. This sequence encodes CASSPQGHSNQPQHF.

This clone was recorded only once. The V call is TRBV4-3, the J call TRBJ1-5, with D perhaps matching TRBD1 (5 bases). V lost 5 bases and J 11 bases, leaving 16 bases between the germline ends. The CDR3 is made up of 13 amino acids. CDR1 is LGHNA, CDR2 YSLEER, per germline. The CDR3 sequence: CASSYGREGAQHF. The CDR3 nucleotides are TGCGCCAGCAGCTACGGTCGAGAAGGGGCCCAGCATTTT.

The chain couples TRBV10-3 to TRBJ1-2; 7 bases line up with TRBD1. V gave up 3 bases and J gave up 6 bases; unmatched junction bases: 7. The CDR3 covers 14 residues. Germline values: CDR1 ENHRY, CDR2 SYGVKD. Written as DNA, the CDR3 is TGTGCCATCAGTGAAATGACAGGGTCCGATGGCTACACCTTC. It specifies CAISEMTGSDGYTF.

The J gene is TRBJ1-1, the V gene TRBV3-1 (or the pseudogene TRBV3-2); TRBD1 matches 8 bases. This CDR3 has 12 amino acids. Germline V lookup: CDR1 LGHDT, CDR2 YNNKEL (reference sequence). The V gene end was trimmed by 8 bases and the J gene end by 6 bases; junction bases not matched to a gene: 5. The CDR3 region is CASAQGVSEAFF. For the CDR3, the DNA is TGTGCCAGCGCACAGGGGGTTTCTGAAGCTTTCTTT.

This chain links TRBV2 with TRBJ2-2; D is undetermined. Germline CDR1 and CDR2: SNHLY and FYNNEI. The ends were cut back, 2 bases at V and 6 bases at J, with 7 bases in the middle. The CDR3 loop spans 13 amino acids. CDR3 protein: CASSELAAGELFF. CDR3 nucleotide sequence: TGTGCCAGCAGTGAACTGGCTGCCGGGGAGCTGTTTTTT.

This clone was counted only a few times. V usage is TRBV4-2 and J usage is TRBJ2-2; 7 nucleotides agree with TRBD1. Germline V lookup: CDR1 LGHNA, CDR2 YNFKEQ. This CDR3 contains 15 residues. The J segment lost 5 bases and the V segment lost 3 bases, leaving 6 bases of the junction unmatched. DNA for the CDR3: TGTGCCAGCAGCCAGGGGGACAGAGGGACCGGGGAGCTGTTTTTT. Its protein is CASSQGDRGTGELFF.

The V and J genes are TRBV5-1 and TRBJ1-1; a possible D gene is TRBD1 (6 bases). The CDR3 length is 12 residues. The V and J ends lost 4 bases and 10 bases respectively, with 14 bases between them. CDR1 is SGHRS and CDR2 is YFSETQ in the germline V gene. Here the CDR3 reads CASSEDRGRAFF. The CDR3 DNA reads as TGCGCCAGCAGCGAGGACAGAGGTCGAGCTTTCTTT. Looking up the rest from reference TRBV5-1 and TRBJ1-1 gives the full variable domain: KAGVTQTPRYLIKTRGQQVTLSCSPISGHRSVSWYQQTPGQGLQFLFEYFSETQRNKGNFPGRFSGRQFSNSRSEMNVSTLELGDSALYLCASSEDRGRAFFGQGTRLTVV.

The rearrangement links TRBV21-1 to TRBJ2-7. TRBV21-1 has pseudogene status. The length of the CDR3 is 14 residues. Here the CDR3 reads CASSKEKGIYEQYF. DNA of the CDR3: TGTGCCAGCAGCAAAGAAAAGGGAATCTACGAGCAGTACTTC.

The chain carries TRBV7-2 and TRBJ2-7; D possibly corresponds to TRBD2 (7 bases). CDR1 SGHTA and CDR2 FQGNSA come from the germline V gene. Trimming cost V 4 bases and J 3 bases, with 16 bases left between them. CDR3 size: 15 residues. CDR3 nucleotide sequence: TGTGCCAGCAGCTCCGAACCGGGGGGCATCTACGAGCAGTACTTC. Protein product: CASSSEPGGIYEQYF.

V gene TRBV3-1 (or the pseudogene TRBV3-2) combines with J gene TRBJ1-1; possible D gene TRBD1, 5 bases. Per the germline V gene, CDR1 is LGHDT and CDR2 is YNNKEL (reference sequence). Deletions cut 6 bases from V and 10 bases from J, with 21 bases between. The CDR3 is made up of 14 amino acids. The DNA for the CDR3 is TGTGCCAGCAGTCACCAATGGGACGGAGTTTCAGCTTTCTTT. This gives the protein CASSHQWDGVSAFF.

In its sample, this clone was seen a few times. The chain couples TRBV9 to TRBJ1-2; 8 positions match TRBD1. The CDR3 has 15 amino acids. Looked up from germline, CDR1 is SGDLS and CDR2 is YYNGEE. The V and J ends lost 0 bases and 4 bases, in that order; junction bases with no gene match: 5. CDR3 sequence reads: CASSVDQDRVYGYTF. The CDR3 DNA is TGTGCCAGCAGCGTAGACCAGGACAGGGTCTATGGCTACACCTTC.

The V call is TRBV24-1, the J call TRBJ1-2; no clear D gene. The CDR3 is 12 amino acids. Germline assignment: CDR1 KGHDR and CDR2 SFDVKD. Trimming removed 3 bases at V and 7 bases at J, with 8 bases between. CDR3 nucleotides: TGTGCCACCAGTGATCCAAAACTTGGCTACACCTTC. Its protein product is CATSDPKLGYTF.

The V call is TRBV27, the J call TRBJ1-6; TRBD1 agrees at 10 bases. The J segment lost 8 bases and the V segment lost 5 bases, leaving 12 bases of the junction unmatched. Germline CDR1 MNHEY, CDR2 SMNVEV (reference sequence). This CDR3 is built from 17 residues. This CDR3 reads CASSDVTPGTGDSPLHF. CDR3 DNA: TGTGCCAGCAGTGACGTCACCCCCGGGACAGGGGATTCACCCCTCCACTTT.

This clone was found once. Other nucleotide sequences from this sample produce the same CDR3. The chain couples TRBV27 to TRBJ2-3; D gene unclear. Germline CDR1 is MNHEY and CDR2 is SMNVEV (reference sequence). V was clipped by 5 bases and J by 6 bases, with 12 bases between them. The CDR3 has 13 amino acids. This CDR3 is CASSTGVVDTQYF. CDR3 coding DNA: TGTGCCAGCAGTACGGGTGTGGTTGATACGCAGTATTTT.

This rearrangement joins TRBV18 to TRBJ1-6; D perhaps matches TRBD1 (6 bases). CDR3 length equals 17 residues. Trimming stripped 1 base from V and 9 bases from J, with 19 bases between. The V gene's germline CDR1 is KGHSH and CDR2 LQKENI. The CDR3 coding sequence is TGTGCCAGCTCACCACGCGGCGGGGGCGAATCAGCTTCACCCCTCCACTTT. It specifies CASSPRGGGESASPLHF.

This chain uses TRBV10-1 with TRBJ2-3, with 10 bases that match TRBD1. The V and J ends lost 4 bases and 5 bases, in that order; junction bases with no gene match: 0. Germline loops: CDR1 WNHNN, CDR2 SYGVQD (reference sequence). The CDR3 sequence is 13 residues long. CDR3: CASSGTGGDTQYF. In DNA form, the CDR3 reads TGCGCCAGCAGTGGGACAGGGGGAGATACGCAGTATTTT.

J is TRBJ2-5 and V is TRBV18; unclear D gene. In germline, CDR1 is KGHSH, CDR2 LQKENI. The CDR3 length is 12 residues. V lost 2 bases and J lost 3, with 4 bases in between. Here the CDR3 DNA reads TGTGCCAGCTCACCAGGGGAAGAGACCCAGTACTTC. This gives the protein CASSPGEETQYF.

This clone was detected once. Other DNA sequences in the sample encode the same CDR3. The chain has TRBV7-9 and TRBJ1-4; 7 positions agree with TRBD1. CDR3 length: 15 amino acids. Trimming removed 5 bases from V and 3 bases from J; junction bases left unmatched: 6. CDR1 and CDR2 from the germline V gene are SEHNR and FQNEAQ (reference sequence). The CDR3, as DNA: TGTGCCAGCAGCCCTCGCCAGGGGGCTAATGAAAAACTGTTTTTT. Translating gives CASSPRQGANEKLFF.

This CDR3 reads CASSLAQGDYEQFF. DNA of the CDR3: TGTGCCAGCAGCTTAGCGCAGGGGGACTATGAGCAGTTCTTC. The V and J genes are TRBV7-6 and TRBJ2-1; TRBD1 is a possible D gene (7 bases). Trimming left V 0 bases short and J 8 bases short, with 11 bases between. The V gene's germline CDR1 is SGHVS and CDR2 FNYEAQ. The CDR3 is 14 amino acids.